Sequencing of this T cell receptor beta chain was carried out in a study of patients and donors after allogeneic stem cell transplantation. The CDR3 covers 15 residues. In germline, CDR1 is LNHDA, CDR2 SQIVND (reference sequence). V lost 3 bases, J lost 3 bases, and 12 bases lay in between. TCRdb fed the RT-PCR reads into MiXCR, producing one record per CDR3 protein. The table records about a million distinct CDR3 sequences, 18% of them present only once. The sequenced sample consisted of blood, either unsorted or a sorted T cell fraction (not recorded which). The rearrangement joins TRBV19 to TRBJ1-5; D is perhaps TRBD1 (5 bases). The source is a human donor who was either an allogeneic HSCT recipient or a stem cell or donor lymphocyte infusion donor (not recorded which). It is not recorded whose cells these are; they may come from a transplant donor. In DNA form, the CDR3 reads TGTGCCAGTAGTATGTTTACAGGTACCAATCAGCCCCAGCATTTT. Amino acid sequence: CASSMFTGTNQPQHF.